This T cell receptor (beta chain) was profiled in a study of Tregs in tolerant kidney transplant recipients. At the level of the study: Recipients received nonmyeloablative bone marrow transplants from related graft donors, with transient mixed chimerism.

Notes on the study in general: Tolerant patients' donor-specific Tregs expanded beyond overall Tregs, suggesting antigen-driven growth.

The protocol was immunoSEQ multiplex PCR, while the TCRdb copy is restricted to in-frame clones and leaves out a portion. The sample carries just under 65,000 clones, 95% to 98% recorded once. Germline values: CDR1 MNHNS, CDR2 SASEGT. V trimming: 5 bases; J trimming: 7 bases; junction bases outside the gene matches: 9. This CDR3 is built from 14 residues. About this clone: Its antigen is not known.

The starting material was Tregs from blood, obtained before the transplant. The TCR originated in a human donor who received a combined kidney and bone marrow transplant. This chain uses TRBV6-1 with TRBJ2-5; 8 positions agree with TRBD2. The CDR3 loop is CASSPGGRSGTQYF. CDR3 sequence (DNA): TGTGCCAGCAGTCCAGGCGGGAGGTCGGGGACCCAGTACTTC.